Shown below are 21 T cell receptor beta chains from a single sample sequenced in a study of cytomegalovirus exposure and HLA in healthy donors. This table comes from immunoSEQ multiplex PCR, and its TCRdb copy is limited to in-frame clones, with some not included. The table shows about 190,000 clones, with over 65% occurring only once. The sample consisted of PBMCs. The receptor set was obtained from a man aged 18 to 35 in good health and CMV-seropositive.

The CDR3 coding sequence is TGTGCCAGCGGGTTCCGGTCTAGCGGGGGACTCTACAATGAGCAGTTCTTC. As protein: CASGFRSSGGLYNEQFF. The chain combines TRBV11-2 with TRBJ2-1; 10 bases fit TRBD2. Germline V gives CDR1 SGHAT, CDR2 FQNNGV. With 8 bases clipped from V and 3 bases from J, the junction kept 13 bases outside the gene matches. The CDR3 runs 17 residues.

This chain uses TRBV27 with TRBJ2-7, with D hard to call. This CDR3 region has 13 residues. Trimming cost V 1 base and J 4 bases, with 8 bases left between them. From germline, CDR1 is MNHEY and CDR2 SMNVEV (reference sequence). The CDR3 loop reads CASSLYGGYEQYF. CDR3 sequence (DNA): TGTGCCAGCAGTTTATATGGCGGTTACGAGCAGTACTTC.

This clone has a single count. DNA for the CDR3: TGTGCCAGTAGTATTGTCCGGGGGAACACTGAAGCTTTCTTT. This translates into CASSIVRGNTEAFF. J is TRBJ1-1 and V is TRBV19; no reliable D call. CDR1 LNHDA and CDR2 SQIVND come from the germline V gene (reference sequence). The CDR3 loop spans 14 amino acids. V lost 3 bases to trimming and J lost 1 base, with 9 bases between them.

In this sample, this clone turned up a few times. The rearrangement uses TRBV7-3 and TRBJ2-7; 8 bases are shared with TRBD1. V gave up 5 bases and J gave up 6 bases; unmatched junction bases: 9. The CDR3 has 14 amino acids. Germline assignment: CDR1 SGHTA and CDR2 FQGTGA. The CDR3 DNA reads TGTGCCAGCAGCCCTTACCAGGGGGCGGGCGAGCAGTACTTC. It specifies CASSPYQGAGEQYF.

The V gene is TRBV11-2, the J gene TRBJ2-7; 7 positions agree with TRBD2. This CDR3 is built from 12 residues. The V and J ends lost 4 bases and 7 bases, in that order; junction bases with no gene match: 4. Germline CDR1 and CDR2: SGHAT and FQNNGV. The CDR3 nucleotides are TGTGCCAGCAGCTCGGGGGGTCTGGAGCAGTACTTC. This gives the protein CASSSGGLEQYF.

CDR3 region: CASSQRSKGALETQYF. CDR3 coding DNA: TGTGCCAGCAGCCAACGTTCAAAGGGGGCCCTGGAGACCCAGTACTTC. The chain uses TRBV11-3 and TRBJ2-5; 7 nucleotides match TRBD1. Looked up from germline, CDR1 is SGHNT and CDR2 is YENEEA. V dropped 5 bases and J dropped 5; count of bases not matched to a gene: 14. The CDR3 loop spans 16 amino acids. Using reference TRBV11-3 and TRBJ2-5 for the parts outside the CDR3, the full variable domain is EAGVVQSPRYKIIEKKQPVAFWCNPISGHNTLYWYLQNLGQGPELLIRYENEEAVDDSQLPKDRFSAERLKGVDSTLKIQPAELGDSAVYLCASSQRSKGALETQYFGPGTRLLVL.

The V call is TRBV27, the J call TRBJ2-7; D is possibly TRBD1 (5 bases). With 0 bases removed from V and 6 bases from J, the gap between germline ends came to 9 bases. This CDR3 spans 13 amino acids. Germline CDR1 MNHEY, CDR2 SMNVEV (reference sequence). CDR3 protein: CASSLSGAAEQYF. CDR3 nucleotides: TGTGCCAGCAGTTTATCAGGGGCCGCCGAGCAGTACTTC.

This clone was recorded once. This chain uses TRBV7-2 with TRBJ2-6, with 11 bases matching TRBD1. With V trimmed by 7 bases and J by 8 bases, 13 bases remained unmatched. This CDR3 region has 17 residues. The germline V gene has CDR1 SGHTA and CDR2 FQGNSA. The DNA for the CDR3 is TGTGCCAGCACCCCTTTAGTAGGACAGGGGGCACCCAACGTCCTGACTTTC. It specifies CASTPLVGQGAPNVLTF.

The chain has TRBV7-8 and TRBJ1-5, with 11 bases matching TRBD1. The germline gives CDR1 SGHVS, CDR2 FQNEAQ. This CDR3 spans 17 amino acids. Losses at the gene ends were 5 bases for V and 0 bases for J; bases not matched to a gene: 6. The CDR3 loop reads CASSPGTGGYSNQPQHF. Written as DNA, the CDR3 is TGTGCCAGCAGCCCCGGGACAGGGGGGTATAGCAATCAGCCCCAGCATTTT.

V is TRBV28 and J is TRBJ2-1; the match to TRBD2 covers 7 bases. After removal of 2 bases from V and 2 bases from J, the junction contained 3 bases not matched to a gene. The CDR3 totals 15 residues. Germline V gene sequence: CDR1 MDHEN, CDR2 SYDVKM. For the CDR3, the DNA is TGTGCCAGCAGTTTACAGCGGGACCCCTACAATGAGCAGTTCTTC. Protein sequence: CASSLQRDPYNEQFF. Full variable domain (missing parts from reference TRBV28 and TRBJ2-1): DVKVTQSSRYLVKRTGEKVFLECVQDMDHENMFWYRQDPGLGLRLIYFSYDVKMKEKGDIPEGYSVSREKKERFSLILESASTNQTSMYLCASSLQRDPYNEQFFGPGTRLTVL.

This clone has just one count. V and J are TRBV30 and TRBJ2-3; 9 bases are shared with TRBD1. The trim removed 3 bases at V and 0 bases at J, leaving 4 bases unmatched. Germline V lookup: CDR1 GTSNPN, CDR2 SVGIG (reference sequence). The length of the CDR3 is 15 residues. The CDR3 DNA reads as TGTGCCTGGAGCGACGGACAGGGGAGCACAGATACGCAGTATTTT. It is translated as CAWSDGQGSTDTQYF.

V gene TRBV7-6 combines with J gene TRBJ1-2, with D unresolved. Germline V gene data show CDR1 as SGHVS and CDR2 as FNYEAQ. V lost 6 bases and J lost 3, with 20 bases in between. This CDR3 spans 16 amino acids. CDR3 DNA sequence: TGTGCCAGCAGACCCCTCCACCGGAGAGGAGACTATGGCTACACCTTC. Encoded protein: CASRPLHRRGDYGYTF.

Comments on this clone: The same CDR3 arises from other DNA sequences in this sample as well. The rearrangement uses TRBV6-5 and TRBJ2-7; D gene ambiguous. The CDR3 is made up of 14 amino acids. V was pared by 4 bases and J by 2 bases, with 12 bases between. Per germline, CDR1 MNHEY and CDR2 SVGAGI. The CDR3 sequence is CASSSPRPPYEQYF. In DNA form, the CDR3 reads TGTGCCAGCAGTTCCCCGCGGCCGCCCTACGAGCAGTACTTC.

The CDR3 DNA sequence: TGTGCCAGCTCACCTCGACCCCCGGGGACTCAAGAGACCCAGTACTTC. Amino acid sequence: CASSPRPPGTQETQYF. The rearrangement links TRBV18 to TRBJ2-5; D may be TRBD2 (6 bases). The CDR3 spans 16 residues. V shed 3 bases and J shed 2 bases, with 16 bases lying between them. Germline loops: CDR1 KGHSH, CDR2 LQKENI.

The V call is TRBV28, the J call TRBJ1-4; perhaps TRBD1 as D (6 bases). The CDR3 has 15 residues. V was pared by 7 bases and J by 7 bases, with 19 bases between. Germline loops: CDR1 MDHEN, CDR2 SYDVKM. The CDR3 DNA reads as TGTGCCAGCACCATACGGGGGGGCTCTAGTGAAAAACTGTTTTTT. This gives the protein CASTIRGGSSEKLFF.

V usage is TRBV28 and J usage is TRBJ2-2, with 8 bases identical to TRBD1. The germline V gene encodes CDR1 MDHEN and CDR2 SYDVKM. The CDR3 has 15 residues. Losses at the gene ends were 5 bases for V and 1 base for J; bases not matched to a gene: 3. The CDR3 reads CASSPGTGNTGELFF. CDR3 nucleotides: TGTGCCAGCAGTCCCGGGACAGGGAACACCGGGGAGCTGTTTTTT.

The chain combines TRBV28 with TRBJ2-5, with TRBD2 as a possible D gene (6 bases). The CDR3 is made up of 11 amino acids. Germline assignment: CDR1 MDHEN and CDR2 SYDVKM. The V end lost 7 bases, the J end lost 5 bases, and 8 bases lay between the germline ends. CDR3 sequence (DNA): TGTGCCAGCAATCGGGAGGAGACCCAGTACTTC. Translation: CASNREETQYF.

This clone was seen a single time. V is TRBV28 and J is TRBJ2-7; perhaps TRBD1 as D (5 bases). The CDR3 consists of 14 residues. V was pared by 8 bases and J by 5 bases, with 19 bases between. The V gene's germline CDR1 is MDHEN and CDR2 SYDVKM. The CDR3 region is CASSDGQGYNEQYF. CDR3 DNA: TGTGCCAGCTCGGACGGGCAGGGCTACAACGAGCAGTACTTC.

The chain links TRBV19 to TRBJ1-2; tentative D call: TRBD1 (5 bases). The germline V gene encodes CDR1 LNHDA and CDR2 SQIVND (reference sequence). The CDR3 has 12 amino acids. The V end was cut by 7 bases, the J end by 4 bases, with 10 bases between. CDR3 DNA: TGTGCCAGTAAGACAGTCCCCTATGGCTACACCTTC. This encodes CASKTVPYGYTF.

V and J are TRBV29-1 and TRBJ2-3; D is perhaps TRBD2 (6 bases). The V gene's germline CDR1 is SQVTM and CDR2 ANQGSEA. V was pared by 7 bases and J by 4 bases, with 15 bases between. This CDR3 has 13 amino acids. The CDR3 DNA reads TGCAGCGGTAATGTGGGGGGATCAGATACGCAGTATTTT. It specifies CSGNVGGSDTQYF.

The J gene is TRBJ1-2, the V gene TRBV27; D may be TRBD1 (5 bases). Trimming pared 0 bases from V and 8 bases from J, leaving 10 bases between. The CDR3 loop spans 13 amino acids. CDR1 MNHEY and CDR2 SMNVEV come from the germline V gene (reference sequence). In DNA, the CDR3 is TGTGCCAGCAGTTTATCGAGGGAGGGGGGCTACACCTTC. As protein: CASSLSREGGYTF.